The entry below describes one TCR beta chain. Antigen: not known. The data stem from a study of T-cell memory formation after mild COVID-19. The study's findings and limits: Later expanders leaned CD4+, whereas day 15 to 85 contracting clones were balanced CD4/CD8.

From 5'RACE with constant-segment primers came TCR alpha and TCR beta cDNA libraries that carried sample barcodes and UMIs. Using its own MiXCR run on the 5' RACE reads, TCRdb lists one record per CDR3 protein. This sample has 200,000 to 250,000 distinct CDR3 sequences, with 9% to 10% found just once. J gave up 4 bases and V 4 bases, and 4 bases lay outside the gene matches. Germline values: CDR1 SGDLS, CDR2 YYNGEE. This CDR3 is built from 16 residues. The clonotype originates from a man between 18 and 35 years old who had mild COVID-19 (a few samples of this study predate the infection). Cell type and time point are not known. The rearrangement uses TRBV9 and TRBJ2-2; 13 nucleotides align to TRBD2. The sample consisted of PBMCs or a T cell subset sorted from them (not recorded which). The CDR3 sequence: CASSLTSGRTTGELFF. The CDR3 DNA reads TGTGCCAGCAGCCTGACTAGCGGGAGGACCACCGGGGAGCTGTTTTTT.